The clone carrying this T cell receptor (beta chain) has only one observation. Its antigen is as yet unknown. CDR3 and TCR beta VDJ profiling relied on genomic DNA as the template. TCRdb fed the reads into MiXCR, producing one record per CDR3 protein. The data show some 410,000 distinct CDR3 sequences, with 65% to 80% seen just once and under 5% held by the top ten. The sample originates from a study of CD8+CD57+ T cells in acquired aplastic anemia. As for the study in general: When averaged, DNA from sorted CD4+ and CD8+ cells came to approximately 3.2 ug. Sequencing produced an average of about 9.8 million reads per healthy donor for CD4+ cells.

Study-wide results and caveats: Patient and control CD8+ Simpson's diversity was not significantly different.

The CDR3 spans 15 residues. The V segment lost 4 bases and the J segment 1 base; nucleotides outside the gene matches: 4. Germline V gives CDR1 SNHLY, CDR2 FYNNEI. The V gene is TRBV2, the J gene TRBJ2-3; TRBD1 matches 8 bases. The origin of this receptor is a human donor in good health, serving as a control. The sequencing input was sorted CD4+, CD8+, or CD8+CD57+ T cells (not recorded which) from PBMCs. CDR3 sequence reads: CASSVTGQGTDTQYF. CDR3 bases: TGTGCCAGCAGTGTTACGGGACAGGGCACAGATACGCAGTATTTT. Full variable domain (outside the CDR3, taken from reference TRBV2 and TRBJ2-3): EPEVTQTPSHQVTQMGQEVILRCVPISNHLYFYWYRQILGQKVEFLVSFYNNEISEKSEIFDDQFSVERPDGSNFTLKIRSTKLEDSAMYFCASSVTGQGTDTQYFGPGTRLTVL.